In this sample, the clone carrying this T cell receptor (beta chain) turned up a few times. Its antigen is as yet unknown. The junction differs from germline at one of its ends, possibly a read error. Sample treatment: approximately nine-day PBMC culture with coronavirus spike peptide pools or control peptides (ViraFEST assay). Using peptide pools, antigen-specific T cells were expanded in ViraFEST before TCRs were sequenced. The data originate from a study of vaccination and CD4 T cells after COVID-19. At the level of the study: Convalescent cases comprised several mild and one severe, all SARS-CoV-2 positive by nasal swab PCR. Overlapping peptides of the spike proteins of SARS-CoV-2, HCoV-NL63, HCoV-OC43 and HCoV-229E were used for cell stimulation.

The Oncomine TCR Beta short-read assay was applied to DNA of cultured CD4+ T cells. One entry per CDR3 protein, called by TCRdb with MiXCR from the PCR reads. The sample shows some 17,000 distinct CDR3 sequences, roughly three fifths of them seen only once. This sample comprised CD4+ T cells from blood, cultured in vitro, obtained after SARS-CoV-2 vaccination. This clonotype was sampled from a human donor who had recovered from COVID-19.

The CDR3 nucleotides read TGCAGTGCCCGAGATCAGCTCGGCCCTAACTATGGCTACATCTTC. This gives the protein CSARDQLGPNYGYIF. The chain has TRBV20-1 and TRBJ1-2; no firm D call. The germline CDR1 and CDR2 sequences are DFQATT and SNEGSKA (reference sequence). This CDR3 spans 15 amino acids.